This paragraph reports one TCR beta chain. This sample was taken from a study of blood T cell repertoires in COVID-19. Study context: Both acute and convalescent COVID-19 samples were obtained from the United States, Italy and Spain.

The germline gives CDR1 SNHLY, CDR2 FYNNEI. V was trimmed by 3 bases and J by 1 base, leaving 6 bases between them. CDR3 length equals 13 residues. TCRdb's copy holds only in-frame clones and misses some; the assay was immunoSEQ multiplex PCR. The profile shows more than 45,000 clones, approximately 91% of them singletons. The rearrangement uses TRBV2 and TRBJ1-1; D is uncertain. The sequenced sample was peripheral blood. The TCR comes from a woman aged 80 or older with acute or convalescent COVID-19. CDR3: CASSDSWNTEAFF. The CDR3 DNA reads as TGTGCCAGCAGTGACAGTTGGAACACTGAAGCTTTCTTT.